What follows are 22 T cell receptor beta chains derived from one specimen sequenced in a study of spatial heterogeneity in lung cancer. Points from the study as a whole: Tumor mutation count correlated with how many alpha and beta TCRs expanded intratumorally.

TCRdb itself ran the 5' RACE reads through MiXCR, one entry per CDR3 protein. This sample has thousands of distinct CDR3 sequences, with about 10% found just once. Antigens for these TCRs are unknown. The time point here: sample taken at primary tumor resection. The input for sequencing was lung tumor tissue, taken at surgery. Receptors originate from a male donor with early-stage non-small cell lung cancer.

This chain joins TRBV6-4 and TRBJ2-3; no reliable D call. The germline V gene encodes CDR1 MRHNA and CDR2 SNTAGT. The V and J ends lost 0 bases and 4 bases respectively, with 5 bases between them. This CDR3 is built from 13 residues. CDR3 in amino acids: CASSDSEADTQYF. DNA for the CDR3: TGTGCCAGCAGTGACTCGGAAGCAGATACGCAGTATTTT.

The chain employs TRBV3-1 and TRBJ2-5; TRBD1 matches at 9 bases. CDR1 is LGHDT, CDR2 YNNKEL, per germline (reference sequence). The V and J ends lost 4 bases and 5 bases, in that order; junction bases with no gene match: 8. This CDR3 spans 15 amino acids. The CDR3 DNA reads TGTGCCAGCAGCCCCAACAGGGGGCGGGGGGAGACCCAGTACTTC. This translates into CASSPNRGRGETQYF.

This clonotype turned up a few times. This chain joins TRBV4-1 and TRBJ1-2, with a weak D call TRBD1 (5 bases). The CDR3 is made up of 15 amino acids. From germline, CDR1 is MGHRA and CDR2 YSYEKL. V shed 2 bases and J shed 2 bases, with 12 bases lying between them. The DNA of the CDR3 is TGCGCCAGCAGCCAACCTCACGGGGGGAACTATGGCTACACCTTC. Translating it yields CASSQPHGGNYGYTF.

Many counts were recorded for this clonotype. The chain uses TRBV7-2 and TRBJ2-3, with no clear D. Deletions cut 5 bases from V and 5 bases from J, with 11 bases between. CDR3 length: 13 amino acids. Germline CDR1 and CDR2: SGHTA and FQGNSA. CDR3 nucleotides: TGTGCCAGCAGCCGTATACCAGGAGATACGCAGTATTTT. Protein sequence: CASSRIPGDTQYF.

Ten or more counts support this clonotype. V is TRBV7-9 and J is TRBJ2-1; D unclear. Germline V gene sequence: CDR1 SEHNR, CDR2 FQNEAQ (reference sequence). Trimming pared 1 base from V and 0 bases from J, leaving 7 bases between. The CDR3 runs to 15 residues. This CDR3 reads CASSLEASSYNEQFF. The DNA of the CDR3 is TGTGCCAGCAGCTTAGAGGCGAGCTCCTACAATGAGCAGTTCTTC. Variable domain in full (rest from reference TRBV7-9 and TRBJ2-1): DTGVSQNPRHKITKRGQNVTFRCDPISEHNRLYWYRQTLGQGPEFLTYFQNEAQLEKSRLLSDRFSAERPKGSFSTLEIQRTEQGDSAMYLCASSLEASSYNEQFFGPGTRLTVL.

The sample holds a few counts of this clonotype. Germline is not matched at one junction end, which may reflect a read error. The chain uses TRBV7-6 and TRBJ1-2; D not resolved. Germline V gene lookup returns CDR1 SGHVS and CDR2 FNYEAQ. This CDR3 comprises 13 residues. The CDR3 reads CASSQRAGDPPLF. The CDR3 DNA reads TGTGCCAGCAGCCAGAGGGCTGGAGACCCCCCTCTCTTC.

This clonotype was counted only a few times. The CDR3 loop is CSARISRQFF. The CDR3 region has the DNA TGCAGTGCTAGGATTAGCAGGCAGTTCTTC. The chain couples TRBV20-1 to TRBJ2-1, with D hard to call. The CDR3 loop spans 10 amino acids. V shed 3 bases and J shed 12 bases, with 9 bases lying between them. CDR1 and CDR2 from the germline V gene are DFQATT and SNEGSKA (reference sequence).

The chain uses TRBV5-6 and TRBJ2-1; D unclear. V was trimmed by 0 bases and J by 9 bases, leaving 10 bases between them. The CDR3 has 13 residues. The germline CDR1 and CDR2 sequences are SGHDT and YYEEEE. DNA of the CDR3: TGTGCCAGCAGCTTGGCCCAGAGGACTGAGCAGTTCTTC. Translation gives CASSLAQRTEQFF.

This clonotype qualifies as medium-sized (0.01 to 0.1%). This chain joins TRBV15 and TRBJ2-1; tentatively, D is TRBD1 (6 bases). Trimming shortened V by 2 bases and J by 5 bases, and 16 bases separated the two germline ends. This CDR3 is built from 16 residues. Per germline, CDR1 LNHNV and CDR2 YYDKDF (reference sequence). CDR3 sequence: CATSRNLGGVNNEQFF. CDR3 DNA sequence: TGTGCCACCAGCAGAAATCTAGGGGGAGTCAACAATGAGCAGTTCTTC. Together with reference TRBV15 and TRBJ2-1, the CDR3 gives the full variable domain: DAMVIQNPRYQVTQFGKPVTLSCSQTLNHNVMYWYQQKSSQAPKLLFHYYDKDFNNEADTPDNFQSRRPNTSFCFLDIRSPGLGDTAMYLCATSRNLGGVNNEQFFGPGTRLTVL.

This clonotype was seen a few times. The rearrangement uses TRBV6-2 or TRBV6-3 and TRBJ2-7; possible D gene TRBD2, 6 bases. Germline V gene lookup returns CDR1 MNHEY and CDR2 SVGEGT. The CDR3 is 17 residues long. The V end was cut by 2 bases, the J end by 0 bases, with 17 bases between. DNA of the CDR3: TGTGCCAGCAGTTACCCCCCGCGGGACCTCCTCTCCTACGAGCAGTACGTC. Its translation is CASSYPPRDLLSYEQYV.

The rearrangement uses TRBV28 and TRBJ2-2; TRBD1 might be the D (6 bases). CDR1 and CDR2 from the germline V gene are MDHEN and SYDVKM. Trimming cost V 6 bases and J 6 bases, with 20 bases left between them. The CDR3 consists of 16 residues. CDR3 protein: CASRELSDRHSGELFF. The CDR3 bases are TGTGCCAGCAGAGAGCTCAGCGACAGGCACTCCGGGGAGCTGTTTTTT.

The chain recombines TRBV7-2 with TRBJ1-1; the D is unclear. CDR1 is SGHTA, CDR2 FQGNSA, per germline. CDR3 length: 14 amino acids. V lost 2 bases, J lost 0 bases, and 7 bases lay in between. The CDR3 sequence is CASSLRQVNTEAFF. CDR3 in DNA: TGTGCCAGCAGCTTACGCCAGGTGAACACTGAAGCTTTCTTT.

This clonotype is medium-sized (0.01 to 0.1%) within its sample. The CDR3 nucleotides are TGTGCCAGCAGCCCCAACGGGGACACTGAAGCTTTCTTT. This translates into CASSPNGDTEAFF. The chain employs TRBV16 and TRBJ1-1; the D is unclear. CDR1 is KGHSY, CDR2 FQNENV, per germline. The CDR3 is 13 residues long. V was clipped by 4 bases and J by 3 bases, with 9 bases between them. Full variable domain (missing parts from reference TRBV16 and TRBJ1-1): GEEVAQTPKHLVRGEGQKAKLYCAPIKGHSYVFWYQQVLKNEFKFLISFQNENVFDETGMPKERFSAKCLPNSPCSLEIQATKLEDSAVYFCASSPNGDTEAFFGQGTRLTVV.

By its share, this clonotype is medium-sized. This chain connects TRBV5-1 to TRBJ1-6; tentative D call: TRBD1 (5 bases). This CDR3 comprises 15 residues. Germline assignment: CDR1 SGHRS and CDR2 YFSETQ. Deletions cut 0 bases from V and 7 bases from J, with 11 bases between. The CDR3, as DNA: TGCGCCAGCAGCTTGGCCTGGCAGGGAAATTCACCCCTCCACTTT. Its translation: CASSLAWQGNSPLHF.

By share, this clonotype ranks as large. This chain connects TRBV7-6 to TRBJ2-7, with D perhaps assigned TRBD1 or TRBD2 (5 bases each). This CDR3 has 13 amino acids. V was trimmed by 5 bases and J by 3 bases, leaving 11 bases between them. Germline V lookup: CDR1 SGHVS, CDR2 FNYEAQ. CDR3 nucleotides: TGTGCCAGCAGCCCGGGACCGAACTACGAGCAGTACTTC. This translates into CASSPGPNYEQYF. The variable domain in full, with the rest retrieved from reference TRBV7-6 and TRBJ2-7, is GAGVSQSPRYKVTKRGQDVALRCDPISGHVSLYWYRQALGQGPEFLTYFNYEAQQDKSGLPNDRFSAERPEGSISTLTIQRTEQRDSAMYRCASSPGPNYEQYFGPGTRLTVT.

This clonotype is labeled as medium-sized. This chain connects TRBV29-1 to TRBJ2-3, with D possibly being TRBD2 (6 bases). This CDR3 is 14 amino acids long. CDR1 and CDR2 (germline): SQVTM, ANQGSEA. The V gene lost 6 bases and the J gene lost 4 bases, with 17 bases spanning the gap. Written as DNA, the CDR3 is TGCAGCGTCGAGGGTGGTTCTAGCGCAGATACGCAGTATTTT. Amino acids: CSVEGGSSADTQYF.

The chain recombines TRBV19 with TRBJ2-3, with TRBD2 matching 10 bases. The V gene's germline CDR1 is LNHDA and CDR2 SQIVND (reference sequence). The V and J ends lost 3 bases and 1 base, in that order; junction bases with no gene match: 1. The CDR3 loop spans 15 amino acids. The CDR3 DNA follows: TGTGCCAGTAGTATTCTAGCGGGAGGCACAGATACGCAGTATTTT. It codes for CASSILAGGTDTQYF.

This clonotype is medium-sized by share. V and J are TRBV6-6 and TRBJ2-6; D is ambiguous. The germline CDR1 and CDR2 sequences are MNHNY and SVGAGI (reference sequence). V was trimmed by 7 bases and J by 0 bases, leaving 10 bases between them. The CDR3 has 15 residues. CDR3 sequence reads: CASILPFSGANVLTF. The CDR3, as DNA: TGTGCCAGCATACTCCCTTTCTCTGGGGCCAACGTCCTGACTTTC.

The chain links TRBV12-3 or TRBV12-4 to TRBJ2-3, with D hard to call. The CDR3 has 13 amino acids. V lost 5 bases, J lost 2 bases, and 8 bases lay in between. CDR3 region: CASSGAITDTQYF. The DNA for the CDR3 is TGTGCCAGCAGTGGCGCTATCACAGATACGCAGTATTTT.

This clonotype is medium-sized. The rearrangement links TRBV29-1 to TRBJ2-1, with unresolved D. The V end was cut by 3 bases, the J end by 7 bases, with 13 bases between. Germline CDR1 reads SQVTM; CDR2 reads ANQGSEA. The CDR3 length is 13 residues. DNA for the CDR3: TGCAGCGTTGACAAAATCCTTGAGAATGAGCAGTTCTTC. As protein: CSVDKILENEQFF.

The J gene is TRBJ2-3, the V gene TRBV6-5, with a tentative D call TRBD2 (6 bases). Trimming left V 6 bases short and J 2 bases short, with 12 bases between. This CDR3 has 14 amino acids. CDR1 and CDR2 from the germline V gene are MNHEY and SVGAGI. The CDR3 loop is CASSLGLNTDTQYF. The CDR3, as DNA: TGTGCCAGCAGCTTGGGACTGAACACAGATACGCAGTATTTT.

The CDR3 reads CASRRTGTNTEAFF. Written as DNA, the CDR3 is TGTGCCAGTAGAAGGACAGGGACGAACACTGAAGCTTTCTTT. The chain recombines TRBV7-2 with TRBJ1-1; 8 positions agree with TRBD1. J gave up 1 base and V 9 bases, and 7 bases lay outside the gene matches. This CDR3 region has 14 residues. The germline V gene encodes CDR1 SGHTA and CDR2 FQGNSA.